The 7 T cell receptor beta chains reported below all come from one sample, sequenced in a study of blood T cell repertoires in COVID-19. The repertoire was sequenced with immunoSEQ multiplex PCR; TCRdb's copy has only in-frame clones and lacks some. Here the sample spans about 98,000 clones, approximately 86% being singletons. Source material: peripheral blood. The receptors here all came from a woman aged 45-59 years with COVID-19, enrolled during active disease.

The chain uses TRBV6-1 and TRBJ1-2; 9 bases fit TRBD1. The junction had 7 bases not matched to a gene; V was cut back by 3 bases and J by 5 bases. Germline values: CDR1 MNHNS, CDR2 SASEGT. This CDR3 is built from 15 residues. The CDR3 is CASSDPLTGGYGYTF. The CDR3 DNA reads as TGTGCCAGCAGTGATCCTTTGACAGGGGGGTATGGCTACACCTTC.

This rearrangement joins TRBV7-8 to TRBJ2-2; D possibly corresponds to TRBD2 (5 bases). The CDR3 spans 17 residues. CDR1 SGHVS and CDR2 FQNEAQ come from the germline V gene. V shed 2 bases and J shed 4 bases, with 17 bases lying between them. The DNA of the CDR3 is TGTGCCAGCAGCTTACCTCGAGACCGGGAAGTCACCGGGGAGCTGTTTTTT. Translating it yields CASSLPRDREVTGELFF.

V is TRBV4-2 and J is TRBJ2-7; TRBD1 matches at 7 bases. There are 14 residues in the CDR3. V was clipped by 4 bases and J by 0 bases; unmatched bases: 3. Germline V gene sequence: CDR1 LGHNA, CDR2 YNFKEQ. The CDR3 sequence is CASSPGTVSYEQYF. Here the CDR3 DNA reads TGTGCCAGCAGCCCTGGGACAGTCTCCTACGAGCAGTACTTC.

The chain links TRBV4-1 to TRBJ2-7; D is perhaps TRBD2 (7 bases). Germline V gives CDR1 MGHRA, CDR2 YSYEKL. Between the trimmed V and J ends, which lost 5 bases and 3 bases, there was a span of 23 bases. CDR3 length: 17 residues. CDR3 DNA sequence: TGCGCCAGCAGCGTGAGTGGTGTCGCGGGGGCGATCTACGAGCAGTACTTC. Amino acid sequence: CASSVSGVAGAIYEQYF.

The chain uses TRBV30 and TRBJ1-2; the D gene is possibly TRBD1 (6 bases). Germline-derived CDR1 and CDR2 are GTSNPN and SVGIG (reference sequence). CDR3 length equals 13 residues. V lost 2 bases and J 4 bases, leaving 11 bases between the germline ends. In DNA, the CDR3 is TGTGCCTGGAGTCACAGGGTGGGCTATGGCTACACCTTC. It yields the protein CAWSHRVGYGYTF.

The chain employs TRBV4-1 and TRBJ1-6; no firm D call. CDR1 and CDR2 (germline): MGHRA, YSYEKL. V shed 3 bases and J shed 10 bases, with 19 bases lying between them. This CDR3 comprises 16 residues. CDR3 region: CASSQVGPGRGSPLHF. CDR3 DNA: TGCGCCAGCAGCCAGGTTGGCCCGGGCCGAGGGTCACCCCTCCACTTT.

The chain is built from TRBV2 and TRBJ1-4; D possibly corresponds to TRBD1 (6 bases). This CDR3 has 14 residues. V was shortened by 6 bases and J by 5 bases, with 13 bases between the two germline ends. The germline CDR1 and CDR2 sequences are SNHLY and FYNNEI. CDR3 sequence reads: CASSTGTLNEKLFF. The CDR3 DNA follows: TGTGCCAGCAGCACCGGGACACTGAATGAAAAACTGTTTTTT.